This T cell receptor beta chain derives from a study of blood T cell repertoires in COVID-19. The assay was immunoSEQ multiplex PCR, and TCRdb's table has in-frame clones only and misses some. The data show 90,000 to 100,000 clones, with roughly 80% seen just once and 15% to 20% held by the top ten. The V and J ends lost 6 bases and 4 bases, in that order; junction bases with no gene match: 3. The CDR3 is 14 amino acids. Germline-derived CDR1 and CDR2 are SSHAT and FNYEAQ (reference sequence). This clone was detected only a few times. Sequencing was done on a sample of peripheral blood. The clonotype originates from a woman aged 60-75 years with acute or convalescent COVID-19. This chain links TRBV7-7 with TRBJ2-2; 9 nucleotides align to TRBD2. The CDR3: CASRPLAGTGELFF. As DNA, the CDR3 is TGTGCCAGCAGACCACTAGCGGGCACCGGGGAGCTGTTTTTT.